The clone carrying this TCR beta chain occurred a few times. What it binds is unknown. TCR alpha and TCR beta cDNA libraries with sample barcodes and UMIs came from 5'RACE using constant-segment primers. From the 5' RACE reads, TCRdb called clonotypes with MiXCR, one entry per CDR3 protein. The repertoire holds a few hundred thousand distinct CDR3 sequences, with 16% as singletons. This entry belongs to a study of T-cell memory formation after mild COVID-19. Broader study findings: While clones contracting from day 15 to 85 were balanced between CD4 and CD8, later expanders leaned CD4+. Some clones that responded were present in memory (sampled pre-infection), which suggests cross-reactive memory joined. Nothing confirmed that second-wave clones peaking on day 37 were specific for SARS-CoV-2.

The CDR3 has 15 amino acids. Germline V gives CDR1 SGHVS, CDR2 FNYEAQ. The V and J ends lost 2 bases and 6 bases respectively, with 16 bases between them. This chain links TRBV7-6 with TRBJ1-1; D not certain. The sequencing input was PBMCs or a T cell subset sorted from them (not recorded which). The TCR originated in a man aged 18 to 30 who had mild COVID-19 (a few samples of this study predate the infection). Cell type and time point are not known. The CDR3 region is CASSLSSDGQAEAFF. For the CDR3, the DNA is TGTGCCAGCAGCTTATCATCCGATGGGCAAGCTGAAGCTTTCTTT. Full variable domain (rest looked up from reference TRBV7-6 and TRBJ1-1): GAGVSQSPRYKVTKRGQDVALRCDPISGHVSLYWYRQALGQGPEFLTYFNYEAQQDKSGLPNDRFSAERPEGSISTLTIQRTEQRDSAMYRCASSLSSDGQAEAFFGQGTRLTVV.